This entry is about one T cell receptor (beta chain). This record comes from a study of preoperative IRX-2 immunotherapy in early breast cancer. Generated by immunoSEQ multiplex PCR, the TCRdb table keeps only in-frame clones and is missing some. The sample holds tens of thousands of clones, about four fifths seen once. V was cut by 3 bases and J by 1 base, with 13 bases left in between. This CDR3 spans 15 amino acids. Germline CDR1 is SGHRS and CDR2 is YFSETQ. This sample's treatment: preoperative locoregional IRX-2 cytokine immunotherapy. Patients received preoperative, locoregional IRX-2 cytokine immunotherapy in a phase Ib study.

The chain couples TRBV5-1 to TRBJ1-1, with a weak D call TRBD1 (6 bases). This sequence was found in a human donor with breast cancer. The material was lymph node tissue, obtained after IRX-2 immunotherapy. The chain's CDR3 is CASSSLRGSNTEAFF. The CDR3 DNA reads TGCGCCAGCAGCTCACTCAGGGGTTCGAACACTGAAGCTTTCTTT.